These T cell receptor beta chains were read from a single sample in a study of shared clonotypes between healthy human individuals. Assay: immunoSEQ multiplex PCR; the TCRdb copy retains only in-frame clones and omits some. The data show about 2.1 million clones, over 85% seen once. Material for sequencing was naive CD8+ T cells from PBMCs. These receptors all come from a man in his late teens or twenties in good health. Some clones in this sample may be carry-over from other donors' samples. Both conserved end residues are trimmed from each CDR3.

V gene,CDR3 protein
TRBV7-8,ASSGTSAEQY
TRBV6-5,ASSYSEPGFYT
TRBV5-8,ASSTLSGTGYQETQY
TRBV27,ASSLFFKGWGNQPQH
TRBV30,AWTLGGEQY
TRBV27,ASNPYPPHDTSGDYNEQF
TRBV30,AWSLTGELF
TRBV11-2,ASSLVGGPYEQY
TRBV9,ASSVTLAGSTDTQY
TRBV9,ASSVGASGSGNEQF
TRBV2,ASIHRGPTDTQY
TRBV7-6,ASSPAPGGTEAF
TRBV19,ASSIDKPYEQY
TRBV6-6,ASSTTGGPAKNIQY
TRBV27,ASRHKGPGTEAF
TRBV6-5,ASPRVRRNTGELF
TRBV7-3,ASSLTFREGGNEQF
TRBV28,ASSPQVGPTPYEQY
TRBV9,ASSVNLAEPFSGANVLT
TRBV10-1,ASVGTSGSYEQY
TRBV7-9,ASSRPGHSSYEQY
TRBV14,ASSRRGTAYEQY
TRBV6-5,ASSYRDPQGDEQF
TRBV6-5,ASSYGEAKKLF
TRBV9,ASSVGSGDYEQY
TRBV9,ASSVGLTASVKTQY
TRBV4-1,ASSQVGVSTDTQY
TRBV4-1,AGSPGGGTGYT
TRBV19,ASSITGPGEQF
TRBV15,ATSRGRGPNQPQH
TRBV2,ASSDSLYSNQPQH
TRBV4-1,ASSQVAEIAKNIQY
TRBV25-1,ASSVAGQGGYSPQY
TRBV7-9,ASSSLLTPGNTEAF
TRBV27,ASSPGLGYGYT
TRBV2,ASRRPRGQGSYEQY